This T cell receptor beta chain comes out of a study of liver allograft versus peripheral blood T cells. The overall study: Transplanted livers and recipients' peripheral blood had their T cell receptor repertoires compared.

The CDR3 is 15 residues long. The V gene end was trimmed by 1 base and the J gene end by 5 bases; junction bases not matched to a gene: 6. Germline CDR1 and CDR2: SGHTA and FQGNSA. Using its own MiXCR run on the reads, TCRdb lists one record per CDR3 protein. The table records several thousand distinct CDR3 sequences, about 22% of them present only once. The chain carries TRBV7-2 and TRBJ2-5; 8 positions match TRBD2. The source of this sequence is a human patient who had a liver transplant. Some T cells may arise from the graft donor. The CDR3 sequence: CASSLGPGGRETQYF. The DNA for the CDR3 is TGTGCCAGCAGCTTAGGGCCGGGGGGGCGGGAGACCCAGTACTTC.